The source of this T cell receptor (beta chain) is a study of blood T cell repertoires in COVID-19. Study at large: Donors in the United States, Italy and Spain gave samples during acute or convalescent COVID-19. Sample material is recorded as cDNA or gDNA derived from T cells, B-cell-depleted T cells, or PBMCs.

Per the authors' pipeline: Researchers report that nucleated cell counts were estimated from reference gene primer amplification. The data were produced by immunoSEQ multiplex PCR, yet TCRdb's version contains in-frame clones alone and is incomplete. V and J calls and clone size are as listed in that table; D and trimming were resolved from the DNA. Here the sample spans around 160,000 clones, 88% being singletons. Germline CDR1 and CDR2: SGHRS and YFSETQ. This CDR3 contains 16 residues. J lost 6 bases, V lost 2 bases, and 8 bases had no gene match. The clonotype comes from a human donor in a cohort sampled during active COVID-19. Material for sequencing was peripheral blood. The J gene is TRBJ1-2, the V gene TRBV5-1; 12 positions agree with TRBD1. CDR3 DNA sequence: TGCGCCAGCAGCTTTACCCCGGGACAGGGGGCCGATGGCTACACCTTC. Its protein is CASSFTPGQGADGYTF.